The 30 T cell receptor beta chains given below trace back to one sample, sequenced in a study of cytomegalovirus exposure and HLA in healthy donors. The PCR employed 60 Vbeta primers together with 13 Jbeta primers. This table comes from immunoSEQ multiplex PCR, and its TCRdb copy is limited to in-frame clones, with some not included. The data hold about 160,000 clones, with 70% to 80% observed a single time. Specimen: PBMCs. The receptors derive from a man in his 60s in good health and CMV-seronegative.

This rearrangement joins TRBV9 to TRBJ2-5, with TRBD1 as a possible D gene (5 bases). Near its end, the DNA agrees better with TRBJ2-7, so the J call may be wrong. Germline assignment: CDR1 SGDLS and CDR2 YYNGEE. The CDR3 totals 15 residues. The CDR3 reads CASSVNVQGSYEQYF. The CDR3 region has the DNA TGTGCCAGCAGCGTTAACGTTCAGGGATCCTACGAGCAGTACTTC.

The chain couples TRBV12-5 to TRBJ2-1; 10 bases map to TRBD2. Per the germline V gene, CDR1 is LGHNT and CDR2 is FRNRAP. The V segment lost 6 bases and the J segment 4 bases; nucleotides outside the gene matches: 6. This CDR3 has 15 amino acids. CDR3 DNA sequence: TGTGCTAGTGGCTCCCCGACTAGCGGGTACAATGAGCAGTTCTTC. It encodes CASGSPTSGYNEQFF.

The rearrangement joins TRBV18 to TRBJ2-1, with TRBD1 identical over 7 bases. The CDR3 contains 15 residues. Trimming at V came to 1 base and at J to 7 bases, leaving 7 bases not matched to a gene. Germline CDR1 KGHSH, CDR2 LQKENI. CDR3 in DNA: TGTGCCAGCTCACCACTGACAGGGCTTCTGAATGAGCAGTTCTTC. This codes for CASSPLTGLLNEQFF.

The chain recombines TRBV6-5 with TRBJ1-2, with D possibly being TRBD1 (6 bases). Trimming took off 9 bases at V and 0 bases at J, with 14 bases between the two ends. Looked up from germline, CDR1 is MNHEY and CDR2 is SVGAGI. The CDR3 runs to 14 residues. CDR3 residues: CASKGGQANYGYTF. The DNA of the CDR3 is TGTGCCAGTAAGGGGGGGCAAGCTAACTATGGCTACACCTTC.

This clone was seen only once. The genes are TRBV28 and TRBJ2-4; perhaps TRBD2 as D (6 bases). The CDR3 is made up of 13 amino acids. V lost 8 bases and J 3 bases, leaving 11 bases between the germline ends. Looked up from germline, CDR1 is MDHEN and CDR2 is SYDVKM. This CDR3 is CASSGGGKNIQYF. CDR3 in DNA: TGTGCCAGCTCCGGGGGAGGCAAAAACATTCAGTACTTC.

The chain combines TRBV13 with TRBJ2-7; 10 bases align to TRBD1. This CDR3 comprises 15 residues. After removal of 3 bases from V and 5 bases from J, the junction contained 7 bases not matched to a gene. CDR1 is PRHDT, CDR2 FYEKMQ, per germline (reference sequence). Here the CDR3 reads CASSFKTGGWDEQYF. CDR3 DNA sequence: TGTGCCAGCAGCTTCAAGACAGGGGGCTGGGACGAGCAGTACTTC.

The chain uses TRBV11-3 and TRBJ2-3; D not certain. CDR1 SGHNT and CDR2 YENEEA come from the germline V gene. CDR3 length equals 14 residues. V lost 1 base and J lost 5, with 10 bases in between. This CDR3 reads CASSLGQVIDTQYF. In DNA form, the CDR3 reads TGTGCCAGCAGCTTAGGCCAGGTGATAGATACGCAGTATTTT.

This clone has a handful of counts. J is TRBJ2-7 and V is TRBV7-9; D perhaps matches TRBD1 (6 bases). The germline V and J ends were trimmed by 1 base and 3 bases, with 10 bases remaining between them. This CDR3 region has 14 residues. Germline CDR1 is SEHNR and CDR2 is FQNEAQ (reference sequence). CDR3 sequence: CASSLGTVIYEQYF. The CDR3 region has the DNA TGTGCCAGCAGCTTAGGGACAGTAATCTACGAGCAGTACTTC. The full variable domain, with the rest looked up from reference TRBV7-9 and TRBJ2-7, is DTGVSQNPRHKITKRGQNVTFRCDPISEHNRLYWYRQTLGQGPEFLTYFQNEAQLEKSRLLSDRFSAERPKGSFSTLEIQRTEQGDSAMYLCASSLGTVIYEQYFGPGTRLTVT.

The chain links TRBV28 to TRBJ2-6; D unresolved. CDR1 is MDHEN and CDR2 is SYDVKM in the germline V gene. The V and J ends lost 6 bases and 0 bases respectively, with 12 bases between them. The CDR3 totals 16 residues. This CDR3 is CASRSQAASGANVLTF. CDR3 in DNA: TGTGCCAGCAGGAGTCAGGCTGCCTCTGGGGCCAACGTCCTGACTTTC.

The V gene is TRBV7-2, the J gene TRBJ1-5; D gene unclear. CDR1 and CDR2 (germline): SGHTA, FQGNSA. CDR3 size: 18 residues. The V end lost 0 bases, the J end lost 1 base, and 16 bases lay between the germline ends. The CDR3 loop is CASSLAGQASASNQPQHF. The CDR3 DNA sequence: TGTGCCAGCAGCTTAGCTGGCCAGGCCTCTGCGAGCAATCAGCCCCAGCATTTT. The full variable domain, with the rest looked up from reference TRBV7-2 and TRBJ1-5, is GAGVSQSPSNKVTEKGKDVELRCDPISGHTALYWYRQSLGQGLEFLIYFQGNSAPDKSGLPSDRFSAERTGGSVSTLTIQRTQQEDSAVYLCASSLAGQASASNQPQHFGDGTRLSIL.

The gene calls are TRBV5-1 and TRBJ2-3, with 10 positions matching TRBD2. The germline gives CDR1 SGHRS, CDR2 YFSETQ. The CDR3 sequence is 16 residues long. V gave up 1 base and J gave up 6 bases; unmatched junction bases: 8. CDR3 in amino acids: CASSLSLAGAGDTQYF. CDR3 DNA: TGCGCCAGCAGCTTGAGCCTAGCGGGAGCAGGCGATACGCAGTATTTT.

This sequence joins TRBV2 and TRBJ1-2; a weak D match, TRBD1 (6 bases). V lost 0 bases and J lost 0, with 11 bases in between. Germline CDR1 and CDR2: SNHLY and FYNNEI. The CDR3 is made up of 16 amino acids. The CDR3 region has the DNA TGTGCCAGCAGTGAAGCGAAAGGACAGACTAACTATGGCTACACCTTC. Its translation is CASSEAKGQTNYGYTF. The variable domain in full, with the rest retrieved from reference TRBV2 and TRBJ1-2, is EPEVTQTPSHQVTQMGQEVILRCVPISNHLYFYWYRQILGQKVEFLVSFYNNEISEKSEIFDDQFSVERPDGSNFTLKIRSTKLEDSAMYFCASSEAKGQTNYGYTFGSGTRLTVV.

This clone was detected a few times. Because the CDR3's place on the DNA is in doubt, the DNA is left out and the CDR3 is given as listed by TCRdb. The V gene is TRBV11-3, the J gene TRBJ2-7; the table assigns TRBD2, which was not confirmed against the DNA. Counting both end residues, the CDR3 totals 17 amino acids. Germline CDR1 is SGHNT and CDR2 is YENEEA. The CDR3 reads CASSFCAIKLNSYEQYF.

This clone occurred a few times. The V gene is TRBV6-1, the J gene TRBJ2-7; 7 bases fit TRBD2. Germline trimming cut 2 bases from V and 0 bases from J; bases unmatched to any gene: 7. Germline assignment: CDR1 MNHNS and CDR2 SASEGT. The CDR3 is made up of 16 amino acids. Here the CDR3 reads CASSEFGAGNSYEQYF. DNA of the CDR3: TGTGCCAGCAGTGAATTTGGAGCGGGAAACTCCTACGAGCAGTACTTC.

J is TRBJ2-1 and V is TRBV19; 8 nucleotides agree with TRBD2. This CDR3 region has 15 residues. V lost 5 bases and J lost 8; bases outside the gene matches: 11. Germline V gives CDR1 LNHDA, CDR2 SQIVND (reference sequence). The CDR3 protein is CASSATGTSLDEQFF. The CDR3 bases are TGTGCCAGTAGTGCCACCGGGACTAGTTTGGATGAGCAGTTCTTC.

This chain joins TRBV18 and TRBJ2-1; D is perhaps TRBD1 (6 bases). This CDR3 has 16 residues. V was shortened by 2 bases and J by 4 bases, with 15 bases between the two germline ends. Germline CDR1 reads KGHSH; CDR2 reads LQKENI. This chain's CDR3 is CASSPEVQGFYNEQFF. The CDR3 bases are TGTGCCAGCTCACCAGAGGTACAGGGCTTTTACAATGAGCAGTTCTTC.

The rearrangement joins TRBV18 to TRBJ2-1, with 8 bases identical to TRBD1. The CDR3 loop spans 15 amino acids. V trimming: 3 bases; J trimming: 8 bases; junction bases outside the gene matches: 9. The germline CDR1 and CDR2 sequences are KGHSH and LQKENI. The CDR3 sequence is CASSPTTPGGHEQFF. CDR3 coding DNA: TGTGCCAGCTCACCTACCACTCCAGGGGGCCATGAGCAGTTCTTC.

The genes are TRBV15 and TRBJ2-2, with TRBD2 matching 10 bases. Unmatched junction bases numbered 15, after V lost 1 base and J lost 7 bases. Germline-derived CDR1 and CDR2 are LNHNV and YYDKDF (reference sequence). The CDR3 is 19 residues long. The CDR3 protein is CATSRGTSGRPGLSGELFF. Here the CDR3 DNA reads TGTGCCACCAGCAGAGGGACTAGCGGTCGCCCGGGGCTTAGCGGGGAGCTGTTTTTT. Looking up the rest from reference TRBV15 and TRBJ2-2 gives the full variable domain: DAMVIQNPRYQVTQFGKPVTLSCSQTLNHNVMYWYQQKSSQAPKLLFHYYDKDFNNEADTPDNFQSRRPNTSFCFLDIRSPGLGDTAMYLCATSRGTSGRPGLSGELFFGEGSRLTVL.

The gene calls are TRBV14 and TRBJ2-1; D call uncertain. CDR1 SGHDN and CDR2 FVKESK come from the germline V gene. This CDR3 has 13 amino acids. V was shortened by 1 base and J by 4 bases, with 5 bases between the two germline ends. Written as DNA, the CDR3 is TGTGCCAGCAGCCAAGGTCTATACAATGAGCAGTTCTTC. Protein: CASSQGLYNEQFF.

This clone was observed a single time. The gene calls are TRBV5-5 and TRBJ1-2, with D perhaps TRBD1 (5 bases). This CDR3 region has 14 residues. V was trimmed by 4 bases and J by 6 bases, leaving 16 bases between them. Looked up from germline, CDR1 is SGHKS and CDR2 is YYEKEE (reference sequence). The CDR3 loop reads CASSRHQGGDGYTF. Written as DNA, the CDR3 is TGTGCCAGCAGCCGCCATCAGGGAGGGGATGGCTACACCTTC. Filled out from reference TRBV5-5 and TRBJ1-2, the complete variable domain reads DAGVTQSPTHLIKTRGQQVTLRCSPISGHKSVSWYQQVLGQGPQFIFQYYEKEERGRGNFPDRFSARQFPNYSSELNVNALLLGDSALYLCASSRHQGGDGYTFGSGTRLTVV.

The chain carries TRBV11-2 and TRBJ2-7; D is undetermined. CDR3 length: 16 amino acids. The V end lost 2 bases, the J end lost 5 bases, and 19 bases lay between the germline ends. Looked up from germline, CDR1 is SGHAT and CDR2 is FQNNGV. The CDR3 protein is CASSLSLLAAVNEQYF. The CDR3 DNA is TGTGCCAGCAGCTTATCCCTCTTGGCGGCGGTGAACGAGCAGTACTTC.

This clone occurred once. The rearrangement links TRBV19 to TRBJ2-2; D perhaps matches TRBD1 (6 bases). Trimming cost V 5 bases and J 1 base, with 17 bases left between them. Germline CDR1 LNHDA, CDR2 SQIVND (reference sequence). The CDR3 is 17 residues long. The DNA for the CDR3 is TGTGCCAGTAGTCGCCCCCCAGGGGTCGGGAACACCGGGGAGCTGTTTTTT. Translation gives CASSRPPGVGNTGELFF.

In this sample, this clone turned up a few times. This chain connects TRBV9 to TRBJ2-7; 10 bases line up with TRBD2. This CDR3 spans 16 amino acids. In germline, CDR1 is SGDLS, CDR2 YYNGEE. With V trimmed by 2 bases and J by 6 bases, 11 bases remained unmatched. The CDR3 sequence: CASSVHIGTSVGEQYF. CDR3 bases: TGTGCCAGCAGCGTTCATATCGGGACTAGCGTCGGCGAGCAGTACTTC.

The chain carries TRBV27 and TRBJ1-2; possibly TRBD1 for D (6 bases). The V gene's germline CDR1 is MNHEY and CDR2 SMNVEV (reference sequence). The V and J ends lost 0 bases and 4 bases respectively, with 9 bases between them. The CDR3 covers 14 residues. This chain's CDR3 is CASSLSAGAYGYTF. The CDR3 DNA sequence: TGTGCCAGCAGTTTATCGGCAGGGGCCTATGGCTACACCTTC.

The CDR3 DNA follows: TGTGCCTGGAGCCCGGGACTAGCGGTAGATACGCAGTATTTT. The encoded protein is CAWSPGLAVDTQYF. The V gene is TRBV30, the J gene TRBJ2-3; 11 bases map to TRBD2. Germline V lookup: CDR1 GTSNPN, CDR2 SVGIG (reference sequence). The CDR3 is 14 residues long. V trimming: 3 bases; J trimming: 5 bases; junction bases outside the gene matches: 4. The full variable domain, in which reference TRBV30 and TRBJ2-3 provide the parts outside the CDR3, is SQTIHQWPATLVQPVGSPLSLECTVEGTSNPNLYWYRQAAGRGLQLLFYSVGIGQISSEVPQNLSASRPQDRQFILSSKKLLLSDSGFYLCAWSPGLAVDTQYFGPGTRLTVL.

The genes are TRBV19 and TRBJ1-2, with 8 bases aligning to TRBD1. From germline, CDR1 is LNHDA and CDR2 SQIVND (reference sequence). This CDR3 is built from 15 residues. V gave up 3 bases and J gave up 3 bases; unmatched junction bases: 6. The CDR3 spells CASSIPGGADYGYTF. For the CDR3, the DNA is TGTGCCAGTAGTATCCCAGGGGGCGCGGACTATGGCTACACCTTC.

The DNA of the CDR3 is TGTGCCAGCAGCTTAGGGACAGGGGGAAACATTCAGTACTTC. Protein sequence: CASSLGTGGNIQYF. The V and J genes are TRBV5-5 and TRBJ2-4; 11 nucleotides line up with TRBD1. The CDR3 length is 14 residues. Unmatched junction bases numbered 1, after V lost 2 bases and J lost 6 bases. CDR1 and CDR2 (germline): SGHKS, YYEKEE (reference sequence).

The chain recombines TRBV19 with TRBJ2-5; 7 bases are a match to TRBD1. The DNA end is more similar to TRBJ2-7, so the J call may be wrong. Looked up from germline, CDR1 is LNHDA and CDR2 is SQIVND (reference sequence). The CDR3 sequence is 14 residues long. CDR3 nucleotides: TGTGCCAGTAGTATACAGACAGGGCCCTACGAGCAGTACTTC. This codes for CASSIQTGPYEQYF.

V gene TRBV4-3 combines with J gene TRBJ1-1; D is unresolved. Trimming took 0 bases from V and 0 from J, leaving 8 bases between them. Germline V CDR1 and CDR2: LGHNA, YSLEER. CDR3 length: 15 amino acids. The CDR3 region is CASSQEAGMNTEAFF. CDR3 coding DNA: TGCGCCAGCAGCCAAGAGGCGGGGATGAACACTGAAGCTTTCTTT.

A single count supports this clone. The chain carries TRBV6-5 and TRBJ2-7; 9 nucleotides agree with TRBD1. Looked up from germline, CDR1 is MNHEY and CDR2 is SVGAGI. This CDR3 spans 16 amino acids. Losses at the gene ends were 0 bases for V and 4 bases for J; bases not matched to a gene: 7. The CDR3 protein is CASSYSVQGASYEQYF. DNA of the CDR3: TGTGCCAGCAGTTACTCTGTACAGGGGGCGTCTTACGAGCAGTACTTC.